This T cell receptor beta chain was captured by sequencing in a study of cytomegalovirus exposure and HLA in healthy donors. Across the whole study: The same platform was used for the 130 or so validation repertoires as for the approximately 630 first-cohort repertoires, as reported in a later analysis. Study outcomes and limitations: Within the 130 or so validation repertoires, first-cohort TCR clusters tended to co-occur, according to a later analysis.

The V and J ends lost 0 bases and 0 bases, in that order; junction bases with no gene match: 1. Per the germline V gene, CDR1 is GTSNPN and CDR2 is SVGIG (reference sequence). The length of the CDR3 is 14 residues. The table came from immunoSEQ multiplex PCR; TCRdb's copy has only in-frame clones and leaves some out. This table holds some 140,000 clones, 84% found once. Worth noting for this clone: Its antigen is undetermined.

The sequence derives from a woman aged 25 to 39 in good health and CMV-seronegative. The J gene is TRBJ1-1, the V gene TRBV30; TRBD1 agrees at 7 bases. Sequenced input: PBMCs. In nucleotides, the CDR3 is TGTGCCTGGAGTGTAGGACAGGTGAACACTGAAGCTTTCTTT. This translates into CAWSVGQVNTEAFF.